A single sample gave rise to the 8 T cell receptor beta chains below, sequenced in a study of T-cell reconstitution after alpha-beta-depleted transplantation in children. Unique molecular identifiers were incorporated into the prepared TCRbeta library. MiXCR was run by TCRdb on the PCR reads, yielding one entry per CDR3 protein. This table holds a few hundred thousand distinct CDR3 sequences, around 21% found once. The input for sequencing was PBMCs from the stem cell graft donor, taken from the stem cell graft. All receptors derive from a human donor who donated a stem cell graft to a child with acute myeloid leukemia.

V and J are TRBV2 and TRBJ1-3; tentatively, D is TRBD1 (5 bases). The germline gives CDR1 SNHLY, CDR2 FYNNEI. The ends were cut back, 5 bases at V and 2 bases at J, with 16 bases in the middle. This CDR3 is built from 16 residues. The CDR3 loop reads CASSRDRPRAGNTIYF. Here the CDR3 DNA reads TGTGCCAGCAGTAGGGACCGGCCTCGGGCTGGAAACACCATATATTTT.

The chain has TRBV28 and TRBJ2-7; 7 positions agree with TRBD2. Per germline, CDR1 MDHEN and CDR2 SYDVKM. V was pared by 8 bases and J by 1 base, with 5 bases of the junction left unmatched. The CDR3 totals 13 residues. CDR3 nucleotides: TGTGCCAGCGGCGGGAGACCATCCTACGAGCAGTACTTC. It translates to CASGGRPSYEQYF.

The chain links TRBV28 to TRBJ2-3; 7 bases are shared with TRBD2. Germline assignment: CDR1 MDHEN and CDR2 SYDVKM. The ends lost 4 bases at V and 4 bases at J; junction bases unmatched: 8. This CDR3 is built from 15 residues. CDR3 bases: TGTGCCAGCAGTTCCCCAGCGGGGCCTCCAGATACGCAGTATTTT. Translating gives CASSSPAGPPDTQYF.

This sequence joins TRBV29-1 and TRBJ2-3, with a possible D match to TRBD1 (6 bases). V lost 0 bases to trimming and J lost 2 bases, with 15 bases between them. This CDR3 region has 16 residues. CDR1 is SQVTM, CDR2 ANQGSEA, per germline. The DNA of the CDR3 is TGCAGCGTTGAAGAATGGCAGGGGCCTTCCACAGATACGCAGTATTTT. Its protein product is CSVEEWQGPSTDTQYF.

V gene TRBV7-2 combines with J gene TRBJ2-5, with D possibly matching TRBD1 (5 bases). Germline V gene data show CDR1 as SGHTA and CDR2 as FQGNSA. The CDR3 has 16 amino acids. The ends were cut back, 1 base at V and 1 base at J, with 13 bases in the middle. The CDR3 DNA sequence: TGTGCCAGCAGCTTAGGGTCAGGGTACGGCCAAGAGACCCAGTACTTC. This sequence encodes CASSLGSGYGQETQYF.

This clonotype was recorded at least ten times. The genes are TRBV15 and TRBJ2-1; D is unclear. From germline, CDR1 is LNHNV and CDR2 YYDKDF (reference sequence). This CDR3 spans 12 amino acids. V was trimmed by 4 bases and J by 7 bases, leaving 8 bases between them. CDR3 loop: CATSTTYNEQFF. The CDR3 region has the DNA TGTGCCACCAGCACGACTTATAATGAGCAGTTCTTC.

This clonotype showed up just a few times. V and J are TRBV12-3 or TRBV12-4 and TRBJ1-2, with D tentatively TRBD1 (5 bases). CDR3 length: 14 residues. Trimming pared 8 bases from V and 0 bases from J, leaving 13 bases between. The CDR3 nucleotides are TGTGCCAGCGACGTGCAGGGATCTAACTATGGCTACACCTTC. Residues: CASDVQGSNYGYTF.

This clonotype was seen a few times. This chain uses TRBV15 with TRBJ2-7, with 10 bases that match TRBD2. This CDR3 is 16 amino acids long. V shed 4 bases and J 2 bases; nucleotides not matched to a gene: 8. Germline V CDR1 and CDR2: LNHNV, YYDKDF (reference sequence). The CDR3 nucleotides read TGTGCCACCAGCACTGAGACTAGCGGGTTTACCTACGAGCAGTACTTC. The encoded protein is CATSTETSGFTYEQYF.